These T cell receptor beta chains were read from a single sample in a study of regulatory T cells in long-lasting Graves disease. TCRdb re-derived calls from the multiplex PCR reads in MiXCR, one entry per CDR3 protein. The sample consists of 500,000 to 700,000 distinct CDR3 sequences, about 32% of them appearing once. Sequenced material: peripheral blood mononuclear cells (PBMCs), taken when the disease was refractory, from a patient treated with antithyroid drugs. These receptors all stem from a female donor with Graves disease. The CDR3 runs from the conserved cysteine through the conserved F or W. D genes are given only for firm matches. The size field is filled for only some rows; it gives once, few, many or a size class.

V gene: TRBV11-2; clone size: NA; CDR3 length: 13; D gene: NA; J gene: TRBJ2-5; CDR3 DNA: TGTGCCAGCAGCTTAGCGGGGAATGAGACCCAGTACTTC; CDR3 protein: CASSLAGNETQYF
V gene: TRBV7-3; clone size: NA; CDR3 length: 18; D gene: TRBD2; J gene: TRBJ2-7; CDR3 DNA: TGTGCCAGCAGCCTAGAAGGACTAGCGGGAGGGCCCCCCTACGAGCAGTACTTC; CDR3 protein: CASSLEGLAGGPPYEQYF
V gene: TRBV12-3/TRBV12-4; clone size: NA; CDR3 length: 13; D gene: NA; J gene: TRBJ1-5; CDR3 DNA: TGTGCCAGCAGATCTCCGACCGGGCCGCCCCAGCATTTT; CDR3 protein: CASRSPTGPPQHF
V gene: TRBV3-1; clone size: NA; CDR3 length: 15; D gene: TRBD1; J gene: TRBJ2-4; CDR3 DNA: TGTGCCAGCAGCCAAGACGGGACAGGGTTGAACATTCAGTACTTC; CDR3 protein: CASSQDGTGLNIQYF
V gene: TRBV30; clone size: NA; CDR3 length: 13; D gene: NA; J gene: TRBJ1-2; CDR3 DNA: TGTGCCTGGAGTGTGAGTTCTAACTATGGCTACACCTTC; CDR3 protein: CAWSVSSNYGYTF
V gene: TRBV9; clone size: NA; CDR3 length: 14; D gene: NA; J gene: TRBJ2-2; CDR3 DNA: TGTGCCAGCAGCCCCCCCCAGCACACCGGGGAGCTGTTTTTT; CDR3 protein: CASSPPQHTGELFF
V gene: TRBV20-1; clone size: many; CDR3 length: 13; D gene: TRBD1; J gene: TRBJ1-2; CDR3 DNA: TGCAGTGCTAGGGACAGGACTAACTATGGCTACACCTTC; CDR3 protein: CSARDRTNYGYTF
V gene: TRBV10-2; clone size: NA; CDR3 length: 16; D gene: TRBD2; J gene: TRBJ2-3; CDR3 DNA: TGCGCCAGCAGTGGTGCCGGGACTAGCGTCACAGATACGCAGTATTTT; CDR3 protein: CASSGAGTSVTDTQYF
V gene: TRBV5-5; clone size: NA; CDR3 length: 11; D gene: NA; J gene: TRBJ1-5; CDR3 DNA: TGTGCCAGCAGCTTGGTCCAGCCCCAGCATTTT; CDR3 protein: CASSLVQPQHF
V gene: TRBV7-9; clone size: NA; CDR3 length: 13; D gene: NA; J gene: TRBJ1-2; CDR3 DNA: TGTGCCAGCAGCTTTCCTACTAACTATGGCTACACCTTC; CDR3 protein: CASSFPTNYGYTF
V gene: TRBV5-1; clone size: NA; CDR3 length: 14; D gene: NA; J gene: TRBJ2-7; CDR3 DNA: TGCGCCAGCAGCCCCAGGGAGCAGCCCCACGAGCAGTACTTC; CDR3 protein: CASSPREQPHEQYF
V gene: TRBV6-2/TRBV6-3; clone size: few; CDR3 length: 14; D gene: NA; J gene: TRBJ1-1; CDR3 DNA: TGTGCCAGCAGTTACGGGGAGTCAGGGCCCGAAGCTTTCTTT; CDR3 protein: CASSYGESGPEAFF
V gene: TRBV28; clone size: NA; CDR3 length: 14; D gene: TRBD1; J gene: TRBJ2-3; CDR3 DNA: TGTGCCAGCAGCAGGACAGGGGGCACAGATACGCAGTATTTT; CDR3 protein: CASSRTGGTDTQYF
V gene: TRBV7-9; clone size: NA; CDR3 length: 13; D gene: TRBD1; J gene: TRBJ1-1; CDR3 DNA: TGTGCCAGCAGAAACACAGGGGCCACTGAAGCTTTCTTT; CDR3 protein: CASRNTGATEAFF
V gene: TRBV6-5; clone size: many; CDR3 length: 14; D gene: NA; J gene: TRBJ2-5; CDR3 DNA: TGTGCCAGCAGTTACCGGCTATCTGCGGAGACCCAGTACTTC; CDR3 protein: CASSYRLSAETQYF
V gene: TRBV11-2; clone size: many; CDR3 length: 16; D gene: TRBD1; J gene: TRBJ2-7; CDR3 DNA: TGTGCCAGCAGCCTAGGGAGTGGGACAGGGGGTCACGAGCAGTACTTC; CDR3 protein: CASSLGSGTGGHEQYF
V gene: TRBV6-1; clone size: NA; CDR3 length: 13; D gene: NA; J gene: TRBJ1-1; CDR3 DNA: TGTGCCAGCAGGAAGACAGAGAACACTGAAGCTTTCTTT; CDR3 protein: CASRKTENTEAFF
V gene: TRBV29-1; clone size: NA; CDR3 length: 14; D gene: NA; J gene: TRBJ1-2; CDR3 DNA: TGCAGCGTTGTTGGTCGTCTGGGGGGATCGAACTACACCTTC; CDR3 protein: CSVVGRLGGSNYTF
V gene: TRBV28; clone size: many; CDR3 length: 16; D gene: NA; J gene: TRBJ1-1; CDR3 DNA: TGTGCCAGCAGTTTAATTGGCCTTCTTGGGGGGACTGAAGCTTTCTTT; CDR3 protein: CASSLIGLLGGTEAFF
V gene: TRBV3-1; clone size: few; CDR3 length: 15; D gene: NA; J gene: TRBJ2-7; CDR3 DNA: TGTGCCAGCAGCCAAGGATCGGGGACACAGTACGAGCAGTACTTC; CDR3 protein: CASSQGSGTQYEQYF
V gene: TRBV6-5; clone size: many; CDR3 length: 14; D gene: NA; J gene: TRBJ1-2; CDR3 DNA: TGTGCCAGCAGTTCGGGGAGACTGGACTATGGCTACACCTTC; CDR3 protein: CASSSGRLDYGYTF
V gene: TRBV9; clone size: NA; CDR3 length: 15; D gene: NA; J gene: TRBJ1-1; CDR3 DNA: TGTGCCAGCAGCGTAGGCACGGGGGCGAACACTGAAGCTTTCTTT; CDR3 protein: CASSVGTGANTEAFF
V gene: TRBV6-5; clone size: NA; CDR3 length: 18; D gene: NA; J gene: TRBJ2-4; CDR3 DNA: TGTGCCAGCAGTTACAATTCATACAGGGTACTAGCCAAAAACATTCAGTACTTC; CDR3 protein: CASSYNSYRVLAKNIQYF
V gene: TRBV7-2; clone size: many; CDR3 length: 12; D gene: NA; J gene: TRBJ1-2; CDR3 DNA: TGTGCCAGCAGCTTAGTGGGCGGTGGCTACACCTTC; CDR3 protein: CASSLVGGGYTF
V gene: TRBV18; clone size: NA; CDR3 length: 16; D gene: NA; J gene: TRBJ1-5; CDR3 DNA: TGTGCCAGCTCCGCCACCGTCGGGGATGGCAAAGGGCCCCAGCATTTT; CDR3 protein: CASSATVGDGKGPQHF
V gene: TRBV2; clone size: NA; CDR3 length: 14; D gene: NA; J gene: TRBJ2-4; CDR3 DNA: TGTGCCAGCCGGCAGGGACTAGCCAAAAACATTCAGTACTTC; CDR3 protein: CASRQGLAKNIQYF
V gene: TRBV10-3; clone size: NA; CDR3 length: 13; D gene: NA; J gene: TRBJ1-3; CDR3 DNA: TGTGCCATCAGTGACAGGGCTGGAAACACCATATATTTT; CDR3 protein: CAISDRAGNTIYF
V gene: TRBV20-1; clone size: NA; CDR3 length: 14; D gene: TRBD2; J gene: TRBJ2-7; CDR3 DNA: TGCAGTGCTAGTGCCCCTAGCGGGAGATACGAGCAGTACTTC; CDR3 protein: CSASAPSGRYEQYF
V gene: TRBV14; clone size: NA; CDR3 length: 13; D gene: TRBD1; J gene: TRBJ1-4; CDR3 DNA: TGTGCCAGCAGCCAGTTGACAGGGGAAAAACTGTTTTTT; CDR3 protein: CASSQLTGEKLFF
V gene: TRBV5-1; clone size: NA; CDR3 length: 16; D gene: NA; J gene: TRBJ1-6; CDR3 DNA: TGCGCCAGCAGCTTCGAGCAAGGACAGCAAAATTCACCCCTCCACTTT; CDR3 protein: CASSFEQGQQNSPLHF
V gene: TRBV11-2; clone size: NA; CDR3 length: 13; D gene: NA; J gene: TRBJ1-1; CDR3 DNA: TGTGCCAGCAGCTTAGTGGTAAGCACTGAAGCTTTCTTT; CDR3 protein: CASSLVVSTEAFF
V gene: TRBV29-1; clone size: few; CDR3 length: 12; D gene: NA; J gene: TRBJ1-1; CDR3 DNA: TGCAGCGTTGATGGCATAAACACTGAAGCTTTCTTT; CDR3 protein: CSVDGINTEAFF
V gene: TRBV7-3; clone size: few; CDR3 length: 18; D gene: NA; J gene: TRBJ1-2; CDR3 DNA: TGTGCCAGCAGCTTAAAGGAGTGGGCCGGGGGGCCTGACTATGGCTACACCTTC; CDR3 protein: CASSLKEWAGGPDYGYTF
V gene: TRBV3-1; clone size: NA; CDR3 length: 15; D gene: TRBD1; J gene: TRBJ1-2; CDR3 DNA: TGTGCCAGCAGCCCCCGAAGGGGGCCTAACTATGGCTACACCTTC; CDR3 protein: CASSPRRGPNYGYTF
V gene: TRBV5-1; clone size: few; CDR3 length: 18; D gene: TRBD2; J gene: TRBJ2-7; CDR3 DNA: TGCGCCAGCAGCTTGGATGGGACTAGCGGGACCAACTCCTACGAGCAGTACTTC; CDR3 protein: CASSLDGTSGTNSYEQYF
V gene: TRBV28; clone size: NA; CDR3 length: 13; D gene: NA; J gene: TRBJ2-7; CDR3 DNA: TGTGCCAGCAGTTTTCCGGGAGAGAGCGAGCAGTACTTC; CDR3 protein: CASSFPGESEQYF
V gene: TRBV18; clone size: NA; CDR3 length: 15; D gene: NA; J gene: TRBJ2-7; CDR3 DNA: TGTGCCAGCTCTCCCACACCTGGCGGAACCTACGAGCAGTACTTC; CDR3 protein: CASSPTPGGTYEQYF
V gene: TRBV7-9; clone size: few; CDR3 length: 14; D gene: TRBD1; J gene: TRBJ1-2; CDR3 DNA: TGTGCCAGCAGCTCGACAGGGTGGGGATATGGCTACACCTTC; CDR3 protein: CASSSTGWGYGYTF
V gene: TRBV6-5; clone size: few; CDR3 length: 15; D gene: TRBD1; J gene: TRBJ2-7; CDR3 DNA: TGTGCCAGCAGTTCCCCCCGGGACAGAAACTACGAGCAGTACTTC; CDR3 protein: CASSSPRDRNYEQYF
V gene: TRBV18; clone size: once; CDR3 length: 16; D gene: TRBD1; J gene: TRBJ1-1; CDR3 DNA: TGTGCCAGCTCACCAGATGGGACAGGGATGAACACTGAAGCTTTCTTT; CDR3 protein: CASSPDGTGMNTEAFF
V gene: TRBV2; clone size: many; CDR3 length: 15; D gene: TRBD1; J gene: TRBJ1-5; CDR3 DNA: TGTGCCAGCAGTCCCGGGACAGGGTCATCTCAGCCCCAGCATTTT; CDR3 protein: CASSPGTGSSQPQHF
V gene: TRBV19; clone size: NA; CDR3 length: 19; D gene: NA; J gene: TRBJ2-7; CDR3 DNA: TGTGCCAGTAGTATGGGCAGCCGTCTAAGGGGCGTTACATCCTACGAGCAGTACTTC; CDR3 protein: CASSMGSRLRGVTSYEQYF
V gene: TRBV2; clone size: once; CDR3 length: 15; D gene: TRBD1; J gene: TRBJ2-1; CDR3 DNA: TGTGCCAGCCAACTAAGGACAGGGAAGAACAATGAGCAGTTCTTC; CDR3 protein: CASQLRTGKNNEQFF
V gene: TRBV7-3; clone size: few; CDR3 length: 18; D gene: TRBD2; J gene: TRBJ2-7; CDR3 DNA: TGTGCCAGCACCCCCGGGACTAGCGGGTTCTCCGAGGCCTACGAGCAGTACTTC; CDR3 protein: CASTPGTSGFSEAYEQYF
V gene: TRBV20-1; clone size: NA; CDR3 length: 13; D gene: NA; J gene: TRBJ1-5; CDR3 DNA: TGCAGTGCGAGACCGGGGCTCAATCAGCCCCAGCATTTT; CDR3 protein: CSARPGLNQPQHF
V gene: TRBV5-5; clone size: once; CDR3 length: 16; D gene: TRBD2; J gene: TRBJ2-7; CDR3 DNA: TGTGCCAGCAGCTCCGAGACTAGCGGCCCCTCCTACGAGCAGTACTTC; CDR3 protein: CASSSETSGPSYEQYF
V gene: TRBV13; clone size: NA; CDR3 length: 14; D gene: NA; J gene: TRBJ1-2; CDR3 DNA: TGTGCCAGCAGCTTAGGCTATCTTAACTATGGCTACACCTTC; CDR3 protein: CASSLGYLNYGYTF
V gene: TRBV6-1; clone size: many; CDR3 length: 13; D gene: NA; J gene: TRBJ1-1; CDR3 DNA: TGTGCCAGCAGATCCGCAGGAGACACTGAAGCTTTCTTT; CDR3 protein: CASRSAGDTEAFF
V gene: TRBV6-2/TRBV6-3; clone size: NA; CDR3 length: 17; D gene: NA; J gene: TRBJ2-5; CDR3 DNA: TGTGCCAGCAGTCCCCTTGGCGGGGTTCTGGGTCCAGAGACCCAGTACTTC; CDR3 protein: CASSPLGGVLGPETQYF
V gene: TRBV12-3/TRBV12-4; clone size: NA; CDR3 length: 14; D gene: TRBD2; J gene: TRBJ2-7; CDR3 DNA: TGTGCCAGCAGGTGGAGCGGGAGGATCAACGAGCAGTACTTC; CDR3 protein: CASRWSGRINEQYF
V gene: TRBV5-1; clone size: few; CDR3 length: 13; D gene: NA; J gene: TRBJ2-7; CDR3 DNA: TGCGCCAGCAGCACGCCTGACCAGATAGAGCAGTACTTC; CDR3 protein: CASSTPDQIEQYF
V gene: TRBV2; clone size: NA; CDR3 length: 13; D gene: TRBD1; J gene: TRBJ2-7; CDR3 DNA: TGTGCCAGCAGTGGGGACAGGGGCTACGAGCAGTACTTC; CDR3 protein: CASSGDRGYEQYF
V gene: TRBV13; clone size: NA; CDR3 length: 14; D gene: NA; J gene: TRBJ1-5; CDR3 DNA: TGTGCCAGCAGCCGAGGGGTCCTGGACCAGCCCCAGCATTTT; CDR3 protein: CASSRGVLDQPQHF
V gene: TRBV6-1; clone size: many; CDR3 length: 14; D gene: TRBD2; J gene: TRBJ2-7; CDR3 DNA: TGTGCCAGCAGCAGAGGACTAGCGTCCTACGAGCAGTACTTC; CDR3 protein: CASSRGLASYEQYF
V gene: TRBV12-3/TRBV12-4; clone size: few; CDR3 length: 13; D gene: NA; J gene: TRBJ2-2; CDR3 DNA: TGTGCCAGCAGTTTTAAGATCACCGGGGAGCTGTTTTTT; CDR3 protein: CASSFKITGELFF
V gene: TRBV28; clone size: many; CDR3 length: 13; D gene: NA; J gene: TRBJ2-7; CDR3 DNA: TGTGCCAGCAGTTCCGCGAGGGCCTACGAGCAGTACTTC; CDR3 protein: CASSSARAYEQYF
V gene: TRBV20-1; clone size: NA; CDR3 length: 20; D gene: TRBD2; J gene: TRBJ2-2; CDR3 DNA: TGCAGTGCTAGAGATGGGTGGCGCGGGAGGGCCTCTTCGGACACCGGGGAGCTGTTTTTT; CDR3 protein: CSARDGWRGRASSDTGELFF
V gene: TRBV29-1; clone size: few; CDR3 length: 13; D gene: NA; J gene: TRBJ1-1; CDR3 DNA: TGCAGCGTTCGGCGGGAGATGAACACTGAAGCTTTCTTT; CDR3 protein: CSVRREMNTEAFF
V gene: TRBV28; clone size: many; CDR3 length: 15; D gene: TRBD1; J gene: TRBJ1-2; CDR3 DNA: TGTGCCAGCAGCACCCAACCTACAGGGGGCGGTGGCTACACCTTC; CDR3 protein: CASSTQPTGGGGYTF
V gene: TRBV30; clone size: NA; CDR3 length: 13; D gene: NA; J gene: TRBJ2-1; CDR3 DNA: TGTGCCTGGAGTTACAGCGGCAACAATGAGCAGTTCTTC; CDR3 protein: CAWSYSGNNEQFF